This TCR beta chain was recorded in a study of T cells after yellow fever vaccination. Study results and caveats: Boosting was followed by the reappearance of most primary-vaccination clones (just under 98% CD4, under 90% CD8).

Using its own MiXCR run on the 5' RACE reads, TCRdb lists one record per CDR3 protein. The table shows 25,000 to 35,000 distinct CDR3 sequences, with 4.4% occurring only once. This clonotype was recorded many times. The antigen is not known. V lost 1 base to trimming and J lost 3 bases, with 7 bases between them. The CDR3 contains 13 residues. Germline values: CDR1 LGHNA, CDR2 YSLEER. Sequenced here: CD8+ T cells sorted from PBMCs, sampled 5 days after the yellow fever booster vaccination. The rearrangement uses TRBV4-3 and TRBJ2-7; no reliable D call. The source of this sequence is a man younger than 45 who received the YFV17D yellow fever vaccine. The CDR3 DNA sequence: TGCGCCAGCAGCCAAGGGTATGGCTACGAGCAGTACTTC. It translates to CASSQGYGYEQYF.